This TCR beta chain appears in the sequencing data of a study of human CD8 memory T cell subsets. CDR3 length equals 12 residues. The germline V gene has CDR1 MGHRA and CDR2 YSYEKL. UMI-labeled 5' RACE generated the TCR beta libraries. TCRdb re-called the 5' RACE reads; one entry per CDR3 protein, DNA not given. This sample's table reports about 6,700 distinct CDR3 sequences. The term TPEX covered CCR7+ PD-1+ TIGIT+ early memory CD8+ T cells that had exhausted-like traits. Duplicate vials holding around 160,000 sorted CD8+ T cells per subset yielded the RNA. This receptor was identified in a human donor in good health. The sequencing input was CD8+ T cells from PBMCs. The chain is built from TRBV4-1 and TRBJ1-3. This CDR3 reads CASSQEGNTIYF.